This TCR beta chain was observed in a study of regulatory and conventional T cells in breast cancer. A single record per CDR3 protein comes from TCRdb applying MiXCR to the PCR reads. The sample has under 20,000 distinct CDR3 sequences; approximately 32% are singletons. This clonotype was seen a handful of times. Germline loops: CDR1 SQVTM, CDR2 ANQGSEA. Trimming removed 7 bases at V and 10 bases at J, with 18 bases between. The CDR3 sequence is 12 residues long. The V call is TRBV29-1, the J call TRBJ2-3, with D perhaps matching TRBD1 or TRBD2 (6 bases each). Sample: conventional T cells from blood. The source of this sequence is a female donor in good health. The CDR3 coding sequence is TGCAGCGGGCGAGAAGGGGGGAGTTCGCAGTATTTT. It specifies CSGREGGSSQYF.